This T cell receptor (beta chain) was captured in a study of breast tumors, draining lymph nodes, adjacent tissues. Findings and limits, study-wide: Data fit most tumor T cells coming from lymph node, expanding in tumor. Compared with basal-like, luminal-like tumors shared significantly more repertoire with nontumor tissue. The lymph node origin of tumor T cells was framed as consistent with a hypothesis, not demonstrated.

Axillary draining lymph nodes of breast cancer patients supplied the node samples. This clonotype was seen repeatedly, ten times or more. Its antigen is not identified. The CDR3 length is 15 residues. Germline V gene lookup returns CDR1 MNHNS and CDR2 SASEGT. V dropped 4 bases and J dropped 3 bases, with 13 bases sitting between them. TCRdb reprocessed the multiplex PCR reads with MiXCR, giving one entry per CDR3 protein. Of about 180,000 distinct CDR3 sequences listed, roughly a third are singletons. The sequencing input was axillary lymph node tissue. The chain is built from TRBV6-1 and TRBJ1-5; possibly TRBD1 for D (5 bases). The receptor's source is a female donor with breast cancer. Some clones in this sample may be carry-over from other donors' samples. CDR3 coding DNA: TGTGCCAGCAGTGGGGTCTCGGGGGTCAATCAGCCCCAGCATTTT. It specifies CASSGVSGVNQPQHF.